The following is a T cell receptor (beta chain) sequence with its context. Its antigen is still unknown. V lost 4 bases, J lost 8 bases, and 6 bases stayed unmatched. The CDR3 runs 14 residues. Germline CDR1 reads LNHDA; CDR2 reads SQIVND (reference sequence). PBMC DNA, left unsorted, was sequenced on ten immunoSEQ deep assay plates. TCRdb's copy holds only in-frame clones and misses some; the assay was immunoSEQ multiplex PCR. The repertoire has some 470,000 clones, around 78% of them found once; the top ten carry over 10%. This sample is drawn from a study of shared clonotypes between healthy human individuals. Study-wide background: Aged between 18 and 49, the donors were a couple of women and a few men.

Whole-study results and caveats: The sole specimen, blood, was sampled, and tissue repertoires likely differ. Sequencing depth was expected to affect clonotype sharing among donors.

The chain recombines TRBV19 with TRBJ1-4, with 8 nucleotides matching TRBD1. The sequence derives from a woman aged 35 to 49 in good health. Some clones in this sample may be carry-over from other donors' samples. Sequencing was done on a sample of PBMCs. The CDR3 coding sequence is TGTGCCAGTAGTACGACAGGGGTGGGCGAAAAACTGTTTTTT. Translating it yields CASSTTGVGEKLFF.